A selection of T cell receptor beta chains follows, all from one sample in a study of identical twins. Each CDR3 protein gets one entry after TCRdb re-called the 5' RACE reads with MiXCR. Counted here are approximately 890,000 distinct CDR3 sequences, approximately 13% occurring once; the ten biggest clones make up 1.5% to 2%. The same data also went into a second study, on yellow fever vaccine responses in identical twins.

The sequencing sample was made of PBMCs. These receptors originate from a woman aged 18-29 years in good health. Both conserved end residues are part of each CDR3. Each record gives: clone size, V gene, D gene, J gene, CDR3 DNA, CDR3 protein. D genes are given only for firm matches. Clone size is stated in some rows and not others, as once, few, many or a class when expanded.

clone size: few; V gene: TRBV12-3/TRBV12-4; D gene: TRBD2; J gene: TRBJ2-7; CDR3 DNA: TGTGCCAGCAGTTTTGCGGGAGGGACCTACGAGCAGTACTTC; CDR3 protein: CASSFAGGTYEQYF
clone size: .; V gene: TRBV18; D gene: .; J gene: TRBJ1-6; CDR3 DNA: TGTGCCACACGGCCCAGCTCCTATAATTCACCCCTCCACTTT; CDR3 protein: CATRPSSYNSPLHF
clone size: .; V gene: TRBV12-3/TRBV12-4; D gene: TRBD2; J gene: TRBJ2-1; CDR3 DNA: TGTGCCAGCACCCCCCCCGGGCTAGCGGGTCTAAATGAGCAGTTCTTC; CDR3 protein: CASTPPGLAGLNEQFF
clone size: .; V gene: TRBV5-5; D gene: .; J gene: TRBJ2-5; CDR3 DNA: TGTGCCAGCAGCTATGTGGGGGGGGCTCTTGAGACCCAGTACTTC; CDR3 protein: CASSYVGGALETQYF
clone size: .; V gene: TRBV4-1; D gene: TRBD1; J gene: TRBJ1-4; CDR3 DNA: TGCGCCAGCAGCCAAGAAAGAGGGACAGGGAGTGGAAAACTGTTTTTT; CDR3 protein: CASSQERGTGSGKLFF
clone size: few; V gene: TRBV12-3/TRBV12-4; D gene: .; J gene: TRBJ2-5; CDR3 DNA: TGTGCCAGCACCCACTCGGACTATCGTCAAGAGACCCAGTACTTC; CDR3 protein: CASTHSDYRQETQYF
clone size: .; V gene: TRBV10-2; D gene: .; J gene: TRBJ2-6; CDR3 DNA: TGCGCCAGCAGTGAGTCGGAGACTGGGGCCAACGTCCTGACTTTC; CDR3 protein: CASSESETGANVLTF
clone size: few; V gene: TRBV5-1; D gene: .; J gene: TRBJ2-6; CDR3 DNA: TGCGCCAGCAGCTCCGCTTTCGGGGGGCTAGCTGGGGCCAACGTCCTGACTTTC; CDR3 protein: CASSSAFGGLAGANVLTF
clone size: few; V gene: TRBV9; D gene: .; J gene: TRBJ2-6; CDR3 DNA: TGTGCCAGCAGCGTAGCCCCCTCTGGGGCCAACGTCCTGACTTTC; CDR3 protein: CASSVAPSGANVLTF
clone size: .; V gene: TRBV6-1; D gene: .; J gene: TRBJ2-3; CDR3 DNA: TGTGCCAGCAACAGGGGGGGCATAACAGATACGCAGTATTTT; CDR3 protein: CASNRGGITDTQYF
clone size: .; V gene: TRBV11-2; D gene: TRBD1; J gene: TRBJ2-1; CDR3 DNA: TGTGCCAGCAGCTTCGACTGGACAGGGCCGGGTCACAATGAGCAGTTCTTC; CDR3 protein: CASSFDWTGPGHNEQFF
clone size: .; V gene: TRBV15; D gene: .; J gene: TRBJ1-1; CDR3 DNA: TGTGCCACCAGCTACAGAATGAACACTGAAGCTTTCTTT; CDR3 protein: CATSYRMNTEAFF